Presented here are 6 T cell receptor beta chains from one specimen sequenced in a study of early T cells in non-severe SARS-CoV-2 infection. TCRdb called the 5' RACE reads again in MiXCR, with one record for every CDR3 protein. The table includes 100,000 to 150,000 distinct CDR3 sequences, 14% to 15% detected once. Sequences were obtained from whole blood. These receptors were taken from an adult who was a healthcare worker with PCR-confirmed SARS-CoV-2 infection or an uninfected control (not recorded which).

The table lists this clonotype with a few counts. This chain joins TRBV5-1 and TRBJ2-3, with D tentatively TRBD2 (6 bases). The CDR3 spans 15 residues. The germline V and J ends were trimmed by 4 bases and 6 bases, with 18 bases remaining between them. Germline V gives CDR1 SGHRS, CDR2 YFSETQ. CDR3 nucleotides: TGCGCCAGCAGCCCGGGACGCGGGGTAGGGGATACGCAGTATTTT. Amino acid sequence: CASSPGRGVGDTQYF.

This clonotype has only a few counts. The chain links TRBV29-1 to TRBJ2-7, with TRBD1 matching 8 bases. This CDR3 has 14 amino acids. The junction had 6 bases not matched to a gene; V was cut back by 4 bases and J by 1 base. The germline V gene has CDR1 SQVTM and CDR2 ANQGSEA. CDR3 residues: CSVVRTGSSYEQYF. CDR3 sequence (DNA): TGCAGCGTTGTTCGGACAGGGAGTTCCTACGAGCAGTACTTC.

V and J are TRBV4-2 and TRBJ2-1; a weak D match, TRBD1 (5 bases). The germline CDR1 and CDR2 sequences are LGHNA and YNFKEQ. The CDR3 spans 13 residues. V lost 0 bases to trimming and J lost 16 bases, with 16 bases between them. The chain's CDR3 is CASSQDGDSSNFF. CDR3 bases: TGTGCCAGCAGCCAAGACGGAGACAGTTCAAATTTCTTC.

This clonotype has a count of ten or more. The chain couples TRBV9 to TRBJ2-7; a possible D gene is TRBD1 (6 bases). V was cut by 0 bases and J by 2 bases, with 12 bases left in between. The CDR3 runs 15 residues. Germline V CDR1 and CDR2: SGDLS, YYNGEE. CDR3 DNA: TGTGCCAGCAGCGTAGGGGGGCGGTCCCCCTACGAGCAGTACTTC. This gives the protein CASSVGGRSPYEQYF.

V and J are TRBV7-9 and TRBJ2-1; D may match TRBD1 or TRBD2 (6 bases each). Germline lookup yields CDR1 SEHNR and CDR2 FQNEAQ (reference sequence). Trimming removed 3 bases from V and 6 bases from J, with 9 bases in between. The CDR3 is 13 residues long. The CDR3 loop is CASSFGGSNEQFF. DNA of the CDR3: TGTGCCAGCAGCTTCGGGGGCTCCAATGAGCAGTTCTTC.

In this sample, this clonotype turned up a few times. The rearrangement links TRBV7-2 to TRBJ2-5, with 12 nucleotides matching TRBD2. From germline, CDR1 is SGHTA and CDR2 FQGNSA. The CDR3 runs to 18 residues. J lost 2 bases, V lost 4 bases, and 11 bases had no gene match. CDR3 bases: TGTGCCAGCAGCTCAAGGTTGACTAGCGGGGGACCACAAGAGACCCAGTACTTC. Amino acid sequence: CASSSRLTSGGPQETQYF.